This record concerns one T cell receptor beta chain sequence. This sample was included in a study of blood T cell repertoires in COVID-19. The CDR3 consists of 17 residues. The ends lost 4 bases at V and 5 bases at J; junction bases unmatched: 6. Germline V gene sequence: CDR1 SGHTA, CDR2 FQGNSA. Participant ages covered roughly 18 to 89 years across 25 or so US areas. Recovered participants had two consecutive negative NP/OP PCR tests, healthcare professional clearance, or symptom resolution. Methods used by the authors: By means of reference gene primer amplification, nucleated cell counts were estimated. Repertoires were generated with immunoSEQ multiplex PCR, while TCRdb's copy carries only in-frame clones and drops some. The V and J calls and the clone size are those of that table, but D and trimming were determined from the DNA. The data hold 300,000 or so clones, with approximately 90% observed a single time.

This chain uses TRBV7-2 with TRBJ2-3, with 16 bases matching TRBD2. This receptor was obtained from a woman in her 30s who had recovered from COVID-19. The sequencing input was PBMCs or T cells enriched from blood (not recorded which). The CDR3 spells CASSSGLAGGPEDTQYF. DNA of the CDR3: TGTGCCAGCAGCTCGGGACTAGCGGGGGGGCCTGAAGATACGCAGTATTTT.